One and the same sample provided the 8 T cell receptor beta chains below, sequenced in a study of blood T cell repertoires in COVID-19. Sequencing was performed with immunoSEQ multiplex PCR; in TCRdb, only in-frame clones are kept and a portion is missing. Of over 100,000 clones detected, approximately 86% appear once; the ten largest clones hold 3%. Source material: peripheral blood. Receptor source: a man aged 45-65 years with active or convalescent COVID-19.

The chain has TRBV6-6 and TRBJ2-2; possibly TRBD1 for D (6 bases). Germline-derived CDR1 and CDR2 are MNHNY and SVGAGI (reference sequence). The CDR3 has 15 amino acids. Trimming left V 2 bases short and J 1 base short, with 8 bases between. The CDR3 is CASSYEGVNTGELFF. In nucleotides, the CDR3 is TGTGCCAGCAGTTACGAGGGGGTGAACACCGGGGAGCTGTTTTTT.

The V call is TRBV5-1, the J call TRBJ2-2, with 7 bases that match TRBD1. The V and J ends lost 0 bases and 0 bases, in that order; junction bases with no gene match: 2. The CDR3 covers 16 residues. CDR1 is SGHRS, CDR2 YFSETQ, per germline. The CDR3 is CASSLVGQANTGELFF. CDR3 nucleotide sequence: TGCGCCAGCAGCTTGGTTGGACAGGCGAACACCGGGGAGCTGTTTTTT.

The genes are TRBV5-1 and TRBJ2-5, with 9 bases matching TRBD1. Germline CDR1 is SGHRS and CDR2 is YFSETQ. V lost 4 bases and J lost 5; bases outside the gene matches: 6. This CDR3 is built from 14 residues. CDR3 residues: CASSPGTGSETQYF. As DNA, the CDR3 is TGCGCCAGCAGCCCAGGGACAGGGAGTGAGACCCAGTACTTC.

There are a few counts of this clone. This chain uses TRBV7-9 with TRBJ1-2; D is ambiguous. Trimming left V 2 bases short and J 4 bases short, with 11 bases between. There are 14 residues in the CDR3. Germline values: CDR1 SEHNR, CDR2 FQNEAQ (reference sequence). The DNA of the CDR3 is TGTGCCAGCAGCTTAACAGACCCAAGCTATGGCTACACCTTC. This gives the protein CASSLTDPSYGYTF.

The chain has TRBV5-1 and TRBJ1-1; TRBD1 aligns across 8 bases. The CDR3 is 16 amino acids. V dropped 4 bases and J dropped 6; count of bases not matched to a gene: 14. Germline values: CDR1 SGHRS, CDR2 YFSETQ. The CDR3 region has the DNA TGCGCCAGCAGCGCCCAGGGGGCTCTAGGACGATCTGAAGCTTTCTTT. It yields the protein CASSAQGALGRSEAFF.

This rearrangement joins TRBV5-1 to TRBJ2-5, with 8 positions matching TRBD2. This CDR3 contains 15 residues. Germline V CDR1 and CDR2: SGHRS, YFSETQ. With 4 bases clipped from V and 2 bases from J, the junction kept 7 bases outside the gene matches. CDR3 region: CASSLSGDRQETQYF. CDR3 DNA sequence: TGCGCCAGCAGCCTTAGCGGGGACCGACAAGAGACCCAGTACTTC. Together with reference TRBV5-1 and TRBJ2-5, the CDR3 gives the full variable domain: KAGVTQTPRYLIKTRGQQVTLSCSPISGHRSVSWYQQTPGQGLQFLFEYFSETQRNKGNFPGRFSGRQFSNSRSEMNVSTLELGDSALYLCASSLSGDRQETQYFGPGTRLLVL.

This chain connects TRBV18 to TRBJ1-2, with no clear D. This CDR3 is built from 13 residues. CDR1 and CDR2 (germline): KGHSH, LQKENI. V was cut by 3 bases and J by 4 bases, with 9 bases left in between. Here the CDR3 DNA reads TGTGCCAGCTCACCCAGCGAGGGCTATGGCTACACCTTC. Protein product: CASSPSEGYGYTF.

V usage is TRBV18 and J usage is TRBJ2-5, with D hard to call. Germline lookup yields CDR1 KGHSH and CDR2 LQKENI. V lost 2 bases and J lost 3, with 10 bases in between. This CDR3 region has 14 residues. As DNA, the CDR3 is TGTGCCAGCTCACCAAGGTACAGAGAAGAGACCCAGTACTTC. It is translated as CASSPRYREETQYF.